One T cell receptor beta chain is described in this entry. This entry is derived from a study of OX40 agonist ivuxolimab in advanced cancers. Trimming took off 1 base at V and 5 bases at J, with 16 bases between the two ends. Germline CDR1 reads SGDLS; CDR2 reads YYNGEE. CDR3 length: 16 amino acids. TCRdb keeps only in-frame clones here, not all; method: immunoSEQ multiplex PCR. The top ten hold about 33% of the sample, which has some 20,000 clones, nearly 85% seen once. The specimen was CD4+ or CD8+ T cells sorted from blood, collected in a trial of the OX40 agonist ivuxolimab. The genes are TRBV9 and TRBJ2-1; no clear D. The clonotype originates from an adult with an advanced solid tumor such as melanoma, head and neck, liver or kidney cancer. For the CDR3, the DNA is TGTGCCAGCAGCGTATCAACCTCGGACCTAAACAATGAGCAGTTCTTC. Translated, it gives CASSVSTSDLNNEQFF.